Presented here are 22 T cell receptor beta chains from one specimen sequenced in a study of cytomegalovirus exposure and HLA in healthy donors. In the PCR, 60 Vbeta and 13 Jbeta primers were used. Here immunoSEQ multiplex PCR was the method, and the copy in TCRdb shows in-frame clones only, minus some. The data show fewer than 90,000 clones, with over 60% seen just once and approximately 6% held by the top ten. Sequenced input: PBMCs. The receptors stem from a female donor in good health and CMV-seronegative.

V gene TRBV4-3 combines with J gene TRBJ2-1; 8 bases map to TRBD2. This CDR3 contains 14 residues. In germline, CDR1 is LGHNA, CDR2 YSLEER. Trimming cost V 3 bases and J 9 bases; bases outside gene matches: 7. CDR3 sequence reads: CASSQTGTRVEQFF. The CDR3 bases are TGCGCCAGCAGCCAGACCGGGACTAGGGTTGAGCAGTTCTTC.

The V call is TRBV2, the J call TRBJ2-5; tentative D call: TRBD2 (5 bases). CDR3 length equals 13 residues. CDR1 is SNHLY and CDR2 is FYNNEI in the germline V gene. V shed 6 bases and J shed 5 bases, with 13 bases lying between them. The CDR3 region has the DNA TGTGCCAGCAGGGAGCGAGGCGGGGAGACCCAGTACTTC. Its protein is CASRERGGETQYF.

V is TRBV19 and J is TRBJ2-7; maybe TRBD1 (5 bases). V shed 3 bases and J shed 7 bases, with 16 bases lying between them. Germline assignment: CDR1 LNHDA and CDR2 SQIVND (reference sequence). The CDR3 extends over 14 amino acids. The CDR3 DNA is TGTGCCAGTAGTATCTCGACAGCCAACTCTGAGCAGTACTTC. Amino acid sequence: CASSISTANSEQYF.

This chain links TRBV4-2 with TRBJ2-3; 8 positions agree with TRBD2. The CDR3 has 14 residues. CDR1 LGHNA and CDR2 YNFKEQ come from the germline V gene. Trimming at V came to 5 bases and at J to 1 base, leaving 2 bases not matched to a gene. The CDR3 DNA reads TGTGCCAGCAGCGAGACTAGCGGCACAGATACGCAGTATTTT. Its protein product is CASSETSGTDTQYF.

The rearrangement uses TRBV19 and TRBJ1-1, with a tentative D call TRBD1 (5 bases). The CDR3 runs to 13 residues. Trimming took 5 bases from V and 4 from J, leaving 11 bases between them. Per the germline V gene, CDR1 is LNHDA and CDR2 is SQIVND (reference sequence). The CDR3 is CASSPIRGTEAFF. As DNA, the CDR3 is TGTGCCAGTAGTCCCATTAGGGGCACTGAAGCTTTCTTT.

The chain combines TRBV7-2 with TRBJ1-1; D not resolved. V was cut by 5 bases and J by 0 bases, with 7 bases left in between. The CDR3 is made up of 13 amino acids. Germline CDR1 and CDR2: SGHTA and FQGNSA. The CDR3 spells CASSPQMNTEAFF. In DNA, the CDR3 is TGTGCCAGCAGCCCACAGATGAACACTGAAGCTTTCTTT.

The chain's CDR3 is CASSHRTGTFEKLFF. The DNA for the CDR3 is TGTGCCAGCAGCCATCGGACAGGGACATTTGAAAAACTGTTTTTT. The chain has TRBV14 and TRBJ1-4; 8 bases agree with TRBD1. CDR3 length: 15 amino acids. V shed 3 bases and J 7 bases; nucleotides not matched to a gene: 7. Germline V lookup: CDR1 SGHDN, CDR2 FVKESK.

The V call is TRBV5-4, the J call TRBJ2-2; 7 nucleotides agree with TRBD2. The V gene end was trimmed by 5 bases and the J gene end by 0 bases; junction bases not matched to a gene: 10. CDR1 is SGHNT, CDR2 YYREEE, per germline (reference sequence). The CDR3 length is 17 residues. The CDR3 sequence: CASSPRERESNTGELFF. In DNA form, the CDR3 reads TGTGCCAGCAGTCCACGAGAGCGGGAATCGAACACCGGGGAGCTGTTTTTT.

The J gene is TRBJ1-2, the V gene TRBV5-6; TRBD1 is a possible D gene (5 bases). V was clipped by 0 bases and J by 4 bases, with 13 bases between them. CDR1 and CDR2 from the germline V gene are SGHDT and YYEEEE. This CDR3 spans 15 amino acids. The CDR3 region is CASSLGRRDTYGYTF. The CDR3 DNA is TGTGCCAGCAGCTTGGGACGCAGGGATACCTATGGCTACACCTTC.

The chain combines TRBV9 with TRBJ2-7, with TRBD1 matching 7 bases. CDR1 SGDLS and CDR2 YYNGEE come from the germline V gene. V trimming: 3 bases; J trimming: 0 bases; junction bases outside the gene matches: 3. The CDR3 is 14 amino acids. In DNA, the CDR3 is TGTGCCAGCAGCGCGACAGGGACCTCCTACGAGCAGTACTTC. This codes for CASSATGTSYEQYF.

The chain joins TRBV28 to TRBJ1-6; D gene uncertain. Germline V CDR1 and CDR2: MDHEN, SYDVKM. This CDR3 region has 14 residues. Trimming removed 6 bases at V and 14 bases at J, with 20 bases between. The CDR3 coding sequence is TGTGCCAGCAGACCTGATATCCAGCACGGGACCCTCCACTTT. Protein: CASRPDIQHGTLHF. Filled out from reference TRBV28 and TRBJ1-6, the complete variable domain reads DVKVTQSSRYLVKRTGEKVFLECVQDMDHENMFWYRQDPGLGLRLIYFSYDVKMKEKGDIPEGYSVSREKKERFSLILESASTNQTSMYLCASRPDIQHGTLHFGNGTRLTVT.

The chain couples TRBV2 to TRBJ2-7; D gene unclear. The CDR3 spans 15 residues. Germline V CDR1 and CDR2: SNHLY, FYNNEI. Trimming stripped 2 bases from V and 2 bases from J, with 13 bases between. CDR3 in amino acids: CASSESSFPTYEQYF. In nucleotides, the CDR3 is TGTGCCAGCAGTGAATCGAGTTTTCCTACCTACGAGCAGTACTTC.

This CDR3 is CAISESERETQYF. Here the CDR3 DNA reads TGTGCCATCAGTGAGTCGGAGAGGGAGACCCAGTACTTC. This chain uses TRBV10-3 with TRBJ2-5; D gene uncertain. Germline CDR1 reads ENHRY; CDR2 reads SYGVKD. V was pared by 0 bases and J by 5 bases, with 7 bases between. This CDR3 has 13 residues.

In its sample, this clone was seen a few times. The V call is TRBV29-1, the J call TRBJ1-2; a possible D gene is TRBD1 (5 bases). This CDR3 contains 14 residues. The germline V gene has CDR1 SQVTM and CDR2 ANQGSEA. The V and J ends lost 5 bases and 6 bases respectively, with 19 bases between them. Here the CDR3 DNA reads TGCAGCGTTACCTCCCAAGTGTTAGGGGATGGCTACACCTTC. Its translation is CSVTSQVLGDGYTF.

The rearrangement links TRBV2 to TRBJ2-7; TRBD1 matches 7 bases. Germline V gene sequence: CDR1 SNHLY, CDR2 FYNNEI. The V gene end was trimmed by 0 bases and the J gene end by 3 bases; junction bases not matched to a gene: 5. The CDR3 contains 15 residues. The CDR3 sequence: CASSEAQAGGYEQYF. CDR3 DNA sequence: TGTGCCAGCAGTGAAGCGCAAGCAGGGGGCTACGAGCAGTACTTC. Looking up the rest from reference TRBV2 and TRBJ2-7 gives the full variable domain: EPEVTQTPSHQVTQMGQEVILRCVPISNHLYFYWYRQILGQKVEFLVSFYNNEISEKSEIFDDQFSVERPDGSNFTLKIRSTKLEDSAMYFCASSEAQAGGYEQYFGPGTRLTVT.

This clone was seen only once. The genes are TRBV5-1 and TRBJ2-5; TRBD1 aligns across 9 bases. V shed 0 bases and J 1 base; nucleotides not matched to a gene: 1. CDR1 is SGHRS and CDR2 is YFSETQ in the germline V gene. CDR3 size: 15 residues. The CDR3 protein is CASSLGDRVQETQYF. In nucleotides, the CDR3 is TGCGCCAGCAGCTTGGGGGACAGGGTCCAAGAGACCCAGTACTTC.

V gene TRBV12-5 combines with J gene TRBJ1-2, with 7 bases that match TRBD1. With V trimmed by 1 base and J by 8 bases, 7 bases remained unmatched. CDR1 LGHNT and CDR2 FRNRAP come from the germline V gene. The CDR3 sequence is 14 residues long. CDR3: CASGLGTGGNGYTF. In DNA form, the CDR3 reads TGTGCTAGTGGTTTGGGGACAGGAGGTAACGGCTACACCTTC.

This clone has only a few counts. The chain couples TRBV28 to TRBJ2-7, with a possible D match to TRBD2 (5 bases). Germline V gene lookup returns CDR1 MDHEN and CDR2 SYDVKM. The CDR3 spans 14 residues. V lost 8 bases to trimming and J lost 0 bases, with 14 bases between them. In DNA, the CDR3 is TGTGCCAGCCGACAACGGAGGAGCTCCTACGAGCAGTACTTC. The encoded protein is CASRQRRSSYEQYF. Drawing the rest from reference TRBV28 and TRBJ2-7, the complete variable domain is DVKVTQSSRYLVKRTGEKVFLECVQDMDHENMFWYRQDPGLGLRLIYFSYDVKMKEKGDIPEGYSVSREKKERFSLILESASTNQTSMYLCASRQRRSSYEQYFGPGTRLTVT.

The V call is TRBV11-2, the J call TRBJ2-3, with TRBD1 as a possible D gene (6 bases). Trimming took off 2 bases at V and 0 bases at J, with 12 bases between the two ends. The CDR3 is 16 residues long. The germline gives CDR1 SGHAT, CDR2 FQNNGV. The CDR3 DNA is TGTGCCAGCAGCTTAAGGGGGACCTCTAGCACAGATACGCAGTATTTT. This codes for CASSLRGTSSTDTQYF.

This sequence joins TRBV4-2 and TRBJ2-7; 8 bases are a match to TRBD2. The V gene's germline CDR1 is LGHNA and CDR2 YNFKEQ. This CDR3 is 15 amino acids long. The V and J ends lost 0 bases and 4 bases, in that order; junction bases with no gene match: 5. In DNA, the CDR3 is TGTGCCAGCAGCCAAGACTATCGGGGGGGGTACGAGCAGTACTTC. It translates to CASSQDYRGGYEQYF.

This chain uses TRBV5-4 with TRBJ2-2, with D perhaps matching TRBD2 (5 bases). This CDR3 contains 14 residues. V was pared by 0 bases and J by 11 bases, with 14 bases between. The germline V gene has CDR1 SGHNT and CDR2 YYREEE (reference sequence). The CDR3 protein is CASSLAGIPVELFF. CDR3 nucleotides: TGTGCCAGCAGCTTGGCCGGGATCCCGGTAGAGCTGTTTTTT.

Written as DNA, the CDR3 is TGTGCCAGCAGCTTAGTCGTATTAGCGGGCGGTGTCGGGGAGCTGTTTTTT. Protein: CASSLVVLAGGVGELFF. J is TRBJ2-2 and V is TRBV7-9, with 7 bases lining up with TRBD2. The V segment lost 1 base and the J segment 7 bases; nucleotides outside the gene matches: 12. The CDR3 consists of 17 residues. Germline CDR1 is SEHNR and CDR2 is FQNEAQ (reference sequence). Filled out from reference TRBV7-9 and TRBJ2-2, the complete variable domain reads DTGVSQNPRHKITKRGQNVTFRCDPISEHNRLYWYRQTLGQGPEFLTYFQNEAQLEKSRLLSDRFSAERPKGSFSTLEIQRTEQGDSAMYLCASSLVVLAGGVGELFFGEGSRLTVL.